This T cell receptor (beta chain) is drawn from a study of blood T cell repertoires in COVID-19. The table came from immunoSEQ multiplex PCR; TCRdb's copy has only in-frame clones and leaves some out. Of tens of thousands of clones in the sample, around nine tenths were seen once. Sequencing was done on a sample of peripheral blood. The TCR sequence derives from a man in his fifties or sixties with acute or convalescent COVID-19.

Here the CDR3 reads CASRPQGAAKNIQYF. In DNA, the CDR3 is TGTGCCAGCAGACCTCAGGGGGCGGCCAAAAACATTCAGTACTTC. V and J are TRBV6-1 and TRBJ2-4; 8 positions agree with TRBD1. V was pared by 6 bases and J by 1 base, with 5 bases of the junction left unmatched. This CDR3 has 15 amino acids. CDR1 is MNHNS, CDR2 SASEGT, per germline.